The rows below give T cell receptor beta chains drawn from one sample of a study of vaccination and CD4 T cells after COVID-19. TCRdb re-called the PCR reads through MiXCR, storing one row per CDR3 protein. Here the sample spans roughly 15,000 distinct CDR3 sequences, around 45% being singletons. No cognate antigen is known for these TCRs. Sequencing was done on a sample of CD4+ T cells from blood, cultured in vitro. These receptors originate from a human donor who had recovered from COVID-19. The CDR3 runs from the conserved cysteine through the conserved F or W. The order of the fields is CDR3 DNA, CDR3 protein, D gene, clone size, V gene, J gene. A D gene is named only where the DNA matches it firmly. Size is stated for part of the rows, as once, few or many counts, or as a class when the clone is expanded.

TGTGCCAGCACTACCGGAGCTGCTGGCACCGGGGAGCTGTTTTTT	CASTTGAAGTGELFF	NA	NA	TRBV28	TRBJ2-2
TGTGCCAGCAGTGTAACAGGGCCTGAAGCTTTCTTT	CASSVTGPEAFF	NA	NA	TRBV6-1	TRBJ1-1
TGCAGTGCTAGAGATGGGACAGGGCCAAATGGCTACACCTTC	CSARDGTGPNGYTF	TRBD1	NA	TRBV20-1	TRBJ1-2
TGCAGTGCTAGATCCGCGTCGAGCGGGGGCATCCAAGAGACCCAGTACTTC	CSARSASSGGIQETQYF	TRBD2	few	TRBV20-1	TRBJ2-5
TGTGCCAGCAGCTTAGACACCCAGGCTACGAACACTGAAGCTTTCTTT	CASSLDTQATNTEAFF	NA	NA	TRBV7-6	TRBJ1-1
TGTGCCAGCAGCCCCTGGACAGGGGCCAACTATGGCTACACCTTC	CASSPWTGANYGYTF	TRBD1	few	TRBV5-5	TRBJ1-2
TGTGCCAGCAGCTTAGACTCCAAGCGCCACGAGCAGTACTTC	CASSLDSKRHEQYF	NA	few	TRBV11-3	TRBJ2-7
TGTGCCAGCAGTTACCGCGGACAGGGCCGCTCACCCCTCCACTTT	CASSYRGQGRSPLHF	TRBD1	NA	TRBV6-5	TRBJ1-6
TGTGCCAGCAGTGAAAAGGGACAGGCAAACTATGGCTACACCTTC	CASSEKGQANYGYTF	TRBD1	few	TRBV2	TRBJ1-2
TGCGCCAGCAGCCGATCCCCGGGACTCGTCTGGGATTACGCCGGGGAGCTGTTTTTT	CASSRSPGLVWDYAGELFF	NA	NA	TRBV4-1	TRBJ2-2
TGTGCCACCAGCAGTAAAAGAAACACTGAAGCTTTCTTT	CATSSKRNTEAFF	NA	NA	TRBV15	TRBJ1-1
TGTGCCAGCAGCTCGGCACCGGGACAGGGTAATGAAAAACTGTTTTTT	CASSSAPGQGNEKLFF	TRBD1	few	TRBV7-9	TRBJ1-4
TGTGCCAGCAGTTACCGACTAGGGTACGAGCAGTACTTC	CASSYRLGYEQYF	NA	NA	TRBV6-5	TRBJ2-7
TGTGCCAGTAGTATCGTCGGTGTAAATGGCTACACCTTC	CASSIVGVNGYTF	NA	NA	TRBV19	TRBJ1-2
TGTGCCAGCAGCCCCCAATGGGGTTCCAACACCGGGGAGCTGTTTTTT	CASSPQWGSNTGELFF	NA	NA	TRBV9	TRBJ2-2
TGTGCCATCAGTGAGAGTAGCCTAAATCTCAATGAGCAGTTCTTC	CAISESSLNLNEQFF	NA	once	TRBV10-3	TRBJ2-1